Here is one T cell receptor beta chain with its context. Its antigen is unidentified. The sample originates from a study of early T cells in non-severe SARS-CoV-2 infection. Across the whole study: Unsorted whole-blood RNA was sequenced in bulk, leaving chains unpaired. Study-level findings and limits: VDJdb matching, biased toward anti-spike CD8 responses, missed private and CD4 specificities.

Unique molecular identifiers were affixed to single, distinct cDNA molecules. A single record per CDR3 protein comes from TCRdb applying MiXCR to the 5' RACE reads. The sample yields around 72,000 distinct CDR3 sequences, roughly a tenth seen once. V shed 0 bases, J shed 13 bases, and the junction held 7 bases outside the gene matches. Germline V gene lookup returns CDR1 SGHTS and CDR2 YDEGEE. This CDR3 contains 15 residues. The sequencing here drew on whole blood, taken at baseline. The origin of this receptor is an adult who was a healthcare worker with PCR-confirmed SARS-CoV-2 infection or an uninfected control (not recorded which). This sequence joins TRBV5-8 and TRBJ1-6; 10 bases are a match to TRBD1. CDR3 bases: TGTGCCAGCAGCTTGGGCGGGACAGGGGCTGGGCCCCTCCACTTT. Protein sequence: CASSLGGTGAGPLHF.